These T cell receptor beta chains were read from a single sample in a study of control samples from healthy donors and cancer patients. Here immunoSEQ multiplex PCR was the method, and the copy in TCRdb shows in-frame clones only, minus some. The top ten hold around 4.6% of the sample, which has 130,000 to 150,000 clones, 89% seen once. Sequenced sample: blood. These receptors all come from a man aged 30 to 45 in good health. Each CDR3 is given without its conserved first and last residue. The D gene is left open where the match is weak.

CDR3aa,d_gene,v_gene,j_gene
ASTPIAGPKNIQY,-,TRBV5-1,TRBJ2-4
ASSIAVGPRSSYEQY,-,TRBV19,TRBJ2-7
ASSGSGGPGNEQY,TRBD2,TRBV9,TRBJ2-7
ASSDIGPAPGKSGEQY,-,TRBV25-1,TRBJ2-7
ASSQDMGQGVQPQH,-,TRBV4-3,TRBJ1-5
ASSLGQGFQETQY,-,TRBV13,TRBJ2-5
ASSLGGGLEQY,-,TRBV7-9,TRBJ2-7
AWSLTRQPTNEKLF,-,TRBV30,TRBJ1-4
ASSEAGQDPYEQY,TRBD1,TRBV6-1,TRBJ2-7
ASSVEGGPQPQH,TRBD1,TRBV9,TRBJ1-5
ASTSGQEAF,-,TRBV5-6,TRBJ1-1
ASSPDRVNDEQF,TRBD1,TRBV7-3,TRBJ2-1
ASSLPRARGYNEQF,-,TRBV11-2,TRBJ2-1
ASSRFAGVGYEQY,TRBD2,TRBV6-5,TRBJ2-7
ASSWTGNTEAF,TRBD1,TRBV7-3,TRBJ1-1
AWGLAGYNEQF,TRBD2,TRBV30,TRBJ2-1
ASSLKSGAAVYEQY,-,TRBV5-4,TRBJ2-7
ASSYMGGSSYEQY,TRBD2,TRBV6-2/TRBV6-3,TRBJ2-7
ASSTGPVAIQY,-,TRBV25-1,TRBJ2-4
ASSGPGQEQY,-,TRBV5-1,TRBJ2-7
ASRADWSSYEQY,-,TRBV27,TRBJ2-7
AWSAGRRYEQY,-,TRBV30,TRBJ2-7
ASSQDSLYVGETQY,-,TRBV4-3,TRBJ2-5
ASSQGLREGYEQY,-,TRBV4-1,TRBJ2-7
ASSPGTSGSMDTQY,TRBD2,TRBV18,TRBJ2-3
ASSIAWQGVGEQF,-,TRBV19,TRBJ2-1
ASSRGDRGNYGYT,TRBD1,TRBV7-2,TRBJ1-2
ASSDGPKPLH,-,TRBV12-3/TRBV12-4,TRBJ1-6
ASNPGQGASGNTIY,TRBD1,TRBV27,TRBJ1-3
SVRNTEAF,-,TRBV29-1,TRBJ1-1
ASSLGGLVGTNEQY,TRBD2,TRBV7-2,TRBJ2-7
ATSRGQGGINEKLF,TRBD1,TRBV15,TRBJ1-4
ATSRSSGGARDIQY,TRBD2,TRBV15,TRBJ2-4
ASQRQSINYGYT,-,TRBV18,TRBJ1-2
ASSQVRGDYGYT,-,TRBV3-1/TRBV3-2,TRBJ1-2
ASSKMDRDTYNEQF,-,TRBV21-1,TRBJ2-1
SASGLAGDNEQY,TRBD2,TRBV20-1,TRBJ2-7
SVDTQY,-,TRBV29-1,TRBJ2-3
ASNPIRRSGSPGKQF,TRBD2,TRBV5-1,TRBJ2-1
ASSWGFEYEQY,-,TRBV6-2/TRBV6-3,TRBJ2-7
ASSVRTGSNEQY,TRBD1,TRBV5-5,TRBJ2-7
ASSQQQGRWTEAF,TRBD1,TRBV4-3,TRBJ1-1
ASSSGGTNEQF,TRBD2,TRBV5-1,TRBJ2-1
ASSIVGGAAF,-,TRBV19,TRBJ1-1
ASSVGLAGGSPAQNEQF,TRBD2,TRBV9,TRBJ2-1
ASSPEPVKLF,-,TRBV18,TRBJ1-4
ASSRGHSYEQY,-,TRBV6-2/TRBV6-3,TRBJ2-7
ASSTVGQGNTEAF,TRBD1,TRBV18,TRBJ1-1
ASSLGKQGRQPQH,-,TRBV27,TRBJ1-5
ASRRDQETQY,-,TRBV2,TRBJ2-5
ASSPIGLAPTDTQY,TRBD2,TRBV18,TRBJ2-3
ASSPQVGGGYGYT,-,TRBV9,TRBJ1-2
ASSVEGGGTDTQY,-,TRBV9,TRBJ2-3
ASSVPGAGDTQY,-,TRBV25-1,TRBJ2-3
ASSLFGGTYEQY,-,TRBV5-1,TRBJ2-7
ASSSTRTSVRETQY,TRBD2,TRBV7-2,TRBJ2-5
ASSPGGRGYNEQF,-,TRBV5-1,TRBJ2-1